Each of the 6 T cell receptor beta chains below was sequenced from the same sample in a study of shared clonotypes between healthy human individuals. The repertoire was sequenced with immunoSEQ multiplex PCR; TCRdb's copy has only in-frame clones and lacks some. Here the sample spans under 2,500,000 clones, roughly 95% being singletons. Input material: naive CD4+ T cells sorted from blood. Subset: CD45RA+ positively selected. These TCRs come from a man between 18 and 29 years old in good health.

The chain combines TRBV30 with TRBJ2-7; TRBD2 matches 12 bases. CDR1 and CDR2 from the germline V gene are GTSNPN and SVGIG (reference sequence). V shed 6 bases, J shed 4 bases, and the junction held 4 bases outside the gene matches. The CDR3 is made up of 13 amino acids. CDR3 in amino acids: CACSGTSGYEQYF. Here the CDR3 DNA reads TGTGCCTGCTCCGGGACTAGCGGGTACGAGCAGTACTTC.

The rearrangement joins TRBV19 to TRBJ2-7; D is tentatively TRBD1 or TRBD2 (6 bases each). Trimming took 6 bases from V and 0 from J, leaving 18 bases between them. The CDR3 has 16 amino acids. Germline V gene data show CDR1 as LNHDA and CDR2 as SQIVND (reference sequence). CDR3 nucleotide sequence: TGTGCCAGTAGCGAAGGAGGGGGAGGAGGCTCCTACGAGCAGTACTTC. Translating it yields CASSEGGGGGSYEQYF.

The CDR3 DNA reads as TGTGCCAGCAGTGTCCAATACGCAACTAATGAAAAACTGTTTTTT. It translates to CASSVQYATNEKLFF. The chain links TRBV6-1 to TRBJ1-4; D is uncertain. Germline V lookup: CDR1 MNHNS, CDR2 SASEGT. The CDR3 totals 15 residues. Trimming left V 4 bases short and J 0 bases short, with 9 bases between.

Comment on this clone: Other DNA sequences in the sample encode the same CDR3. V usage is TRBV5-1 and J usage is TRBJ1-1; 9 bases fit TRBD1. The CDR3 consists of 15 residues. V lost 3 bases and J lost 3; bases outside the gene matches: 6. CDR1 is SGHRS and CDR2 is YFSETQ in the germline V gene. In nucleotides, the CDR3 is TGCGCCAGCAGCTCGACCGGACAGGGGTACACTGAAGCTTTCTTT. It yields the protein CASSSTGQGYTEAFF.

V is TRBV11-3 and J is TRBJ2-7; D possibly uses TRBD1 or TRBD2 (5 bases each). The CDR3 spans 15 residues. Per germline, CDR1 SGHNT and CDR2 YENEEA. The V gene lost 4 bases and the J gene lost 5 bases, with 18 bases spanning the gap. CDR3 in DNA: TGTGCCAGCAGCTCTCCCGGGACCGAGGGTGACGAGCAGTACTTC. This gives the protein CASSSPGTEGDEQYF.

A note on this clone: This specimen includes other DNA sequences encoding the same CDR3. This sequence joins TRBV5-1 and TRBJ2-7; 11 bases align to TRBD1. The CDR3 consists of 14 residues. Germline lookup yields CDR1 SGHRS and CDR2 YFSETQ. V lost 3 bases to trimming and J lost 7 bases; unmatched junction nucleotides: 6. The CDR3 here is CASSSGQGADEQYF. The CDR3 coding sequence is TGCGCCAGCAGCTCTGGACAGGGGGCTGATGAGCAGTACTTC.